This T cell receptor beta chain was found in a study of blood T cells in healthy people across ages. Overall study context: There was about one barcoded beta molecule captured by template switching per two T cells. General study points: It was not known whether donors were CMV positive (a possible confounder of expanded clonotype changes).

V lost 2 bases, J lost 1 base, and 2 bases stayed unmatched. Looked up from germline, CDR1 is MNHEY and CDR2 is SMNVEV (reference sequence). The CDR3 extends over 15 amino acids. With a J-beta primer mix and a sample-barcoded 5' primer, a second PCR ran about 6 to 11 cycles. Each CDR3 protein gets one entry after TCRdb re-called the 5' RACE reads with MiXCR. The sample contains about 1.7 million distinct CDR3 sequences, approximately 30% of which appear only once. Comments on this clonotype: What it binds is unknown.

This clonotype originated in a woman aged 25 to 39 in good health. Sequencing was performed on blood. J is TRBJ2-7 and V is TRBV27, with 10 nucleotides matching TRBD2. CDR3 amino acids: CASSLTSGNSYEQYF. Written as DNA, the CDR3 is TGTGCCAGCAGTTTAACTAGCGGGAATTCCTACGAGCAGTACTTC.